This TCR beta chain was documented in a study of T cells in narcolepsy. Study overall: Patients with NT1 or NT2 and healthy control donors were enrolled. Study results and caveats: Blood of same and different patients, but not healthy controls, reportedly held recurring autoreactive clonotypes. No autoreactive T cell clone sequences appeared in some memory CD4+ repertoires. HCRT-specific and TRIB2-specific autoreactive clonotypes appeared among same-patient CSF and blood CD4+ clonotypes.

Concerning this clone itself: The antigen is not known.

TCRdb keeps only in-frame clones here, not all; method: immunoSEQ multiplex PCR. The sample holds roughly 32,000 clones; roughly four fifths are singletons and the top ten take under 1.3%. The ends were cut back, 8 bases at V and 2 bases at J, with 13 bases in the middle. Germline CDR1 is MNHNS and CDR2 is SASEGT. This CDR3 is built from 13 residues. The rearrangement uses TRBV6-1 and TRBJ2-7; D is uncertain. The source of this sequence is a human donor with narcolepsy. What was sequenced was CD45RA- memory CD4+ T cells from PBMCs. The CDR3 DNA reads TGTGCCAGCGTTCCCCAGTCGACCTACGAGCAGTACTTC. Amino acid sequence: CASVPQSTYEQYF.